This T cell receptor (beta chain) was sequenced in a study of T cell responses to AZD1222 COVID-19 vaccine. V lost 2 bases and J 3 bases, leaving 5 bases between the germline ends. The germline V gene encodes CDR1 MNHEY and CDR2 SVGAGI. This CDR3 has 12 residues. Here immunoSEQ multiplex PCR was the method, and the copy in TCRdb shows in-frame clones only, minus some. Seen here are 200,000 or so clones, approximately 94% observed once, and the top ten hold 1%. The source is an adult in good health. The chain is built from TRBV6-5 and TRBJ2-7; no reliable D call. The source material was peripheral blood, sampled on day 0 of MenACWY control vaccination. This chain's CDR3 is CASSYQGYEQYF. For the CDR3, the DNA is TGTGCCAGCAGTTACCAAGGCTACGAGCAGTACTTC.